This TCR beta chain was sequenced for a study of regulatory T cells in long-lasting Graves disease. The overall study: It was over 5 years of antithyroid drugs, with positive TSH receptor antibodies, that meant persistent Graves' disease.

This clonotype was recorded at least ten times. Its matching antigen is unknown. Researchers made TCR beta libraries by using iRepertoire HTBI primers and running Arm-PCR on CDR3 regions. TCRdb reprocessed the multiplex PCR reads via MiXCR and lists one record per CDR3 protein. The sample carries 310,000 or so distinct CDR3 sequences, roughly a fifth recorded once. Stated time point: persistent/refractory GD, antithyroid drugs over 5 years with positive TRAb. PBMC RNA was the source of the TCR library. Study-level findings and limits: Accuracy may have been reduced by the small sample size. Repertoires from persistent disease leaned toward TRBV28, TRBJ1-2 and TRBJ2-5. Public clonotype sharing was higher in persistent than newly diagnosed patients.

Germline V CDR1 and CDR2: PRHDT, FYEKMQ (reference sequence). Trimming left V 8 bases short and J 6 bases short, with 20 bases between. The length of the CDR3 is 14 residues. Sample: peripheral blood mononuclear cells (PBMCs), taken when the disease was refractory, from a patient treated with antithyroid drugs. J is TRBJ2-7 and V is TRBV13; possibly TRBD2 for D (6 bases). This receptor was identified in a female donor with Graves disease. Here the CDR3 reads CASRPRGWRGEQYF. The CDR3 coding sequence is TGTGCCAGCCGCCCCCGGGGGTGGCGGGGCGAGCAGTACTTC.